This T cell receptor (beta chain) was found in a study of blood T cell repertoires in COVID-19. Study-level information: Acute-phase and convalescent COVID-19 samples originated in the United States, Italy and Spain.

The protocol was immunoSEQ multiplex PCR, while the TCRdb copy is restricted to in-frame clones and leaves out a portion. The repertoire holds more than 200,000 clones, with approximately 84% as singletons. This CDR3 region has 12 residues. V shed 3 bases and J shed 8 bases, with 10 bases lying between them. The clonotype originates from a man in his fifties with active or convalescent COVID-19. Sample: peripheral blood. The chain carries TRBV12-3 or TRBV12-4 and TRBJ1-2, with D hard to call. The CDR3 loop is CASSFSREGYTF. The CDR3 bases are TGTGCCAGCAGTTTCTCGCGGGAGGGCTACACCTTC.